Below, 3 T cell receptor beta chains from the same sample are listed, as sequenced in a study of T cell repertoires in cytomegalovirus infection. TCRdb itself ran the reads through MiXCR, one entry per CDR3 protein. The sample yields 300,000 or so distinct CDR3 sequences, around 25% seen once. Sequencing was performed on PBMCs. Receptor source: a human donor in good health (CMV status not recorded). Some clones in this sample may be carry-over from other donors' samples.

This clonotype has more than one count but fewer than ten. The V gene is TRBV28, the J gene TRBJ1-5; D is ambiguous. CDR1 and CDR2 from the germline V gene are MDHEN and SYDVKM. V gave up 5 bases and J gave up 0 bases, with 5 bases separating them. The CDR3 spans 13 residues. The DNA for the CDR3 is TGTGCCAGCAGTCGCTATAGCAATCAGCCCCAGCATTTT. Residues: CASSRYSNQPQHF.

This clonotype was recorded a few times. The J gene is TRBJ2-1, the V gene TRBV7-6, with 9 bases that match TRBD2. The CDR3 sequence is 15 residues long. J gave up 4 bases and V 7 bases, and 8 bases lay outside the gene matches. The germline V gene encodes CDR1 SGHVS and CDR2 FNYEAQ. CDR3 sequence reads: CASTPGLAAYNEQFF. DNA for the CDR3: TGTGCCAGCACCCCGGGACTAGCAGCTTACAATGAGCAGTTCTTC.

This clonotype was counted at least ten times. The genes are TRBV7-2 and TRBJ2-7; 7 bases are a match to TRBD2. This CDR3 region has 14 residues. The junction had 7 bases not matched to a gene; V was cut back by 5 bases and J by 3 bases. Germline loops: CDR1 SGHTA, CDR2 FQGNSA. CDR3 in amino acids: CASSLRAGNYEQYF. CDR3 nucleotide sequence: TGTGCCAGCAGCCTAAGAGCGGGAAACTACGAGCAGTACTTC.